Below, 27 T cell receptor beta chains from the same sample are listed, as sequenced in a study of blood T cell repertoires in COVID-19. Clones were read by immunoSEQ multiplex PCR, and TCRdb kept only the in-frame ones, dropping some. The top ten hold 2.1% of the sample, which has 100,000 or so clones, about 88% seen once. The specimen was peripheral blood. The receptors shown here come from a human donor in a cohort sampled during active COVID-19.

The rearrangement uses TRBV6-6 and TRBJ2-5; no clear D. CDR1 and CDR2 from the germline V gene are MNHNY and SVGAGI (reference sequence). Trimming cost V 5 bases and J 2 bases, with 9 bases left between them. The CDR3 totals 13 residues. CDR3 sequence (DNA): TGTGCCAGCAGTAACAGTCGTCAAGAGACCCAGTACTTC. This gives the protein CASSNSRQETQYF.

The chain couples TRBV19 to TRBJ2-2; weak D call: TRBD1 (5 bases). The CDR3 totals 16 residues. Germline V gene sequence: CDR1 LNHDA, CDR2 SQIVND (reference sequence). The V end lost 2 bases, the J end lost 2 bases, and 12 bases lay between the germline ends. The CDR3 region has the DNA TGTGCCAGTAGTATATCCTCACGGACAAACACCGGGGAGCTGTTTTTT. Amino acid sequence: CASSISSRTNTGELFF.

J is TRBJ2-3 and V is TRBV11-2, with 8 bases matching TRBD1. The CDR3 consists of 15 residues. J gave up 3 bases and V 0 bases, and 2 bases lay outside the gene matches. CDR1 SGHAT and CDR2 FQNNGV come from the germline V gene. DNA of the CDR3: TGTGCCAGCAGCTTAGAGGACAGGGTGACAGATACGCAGTATTTT. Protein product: CASSLEDRVTDTQYF.

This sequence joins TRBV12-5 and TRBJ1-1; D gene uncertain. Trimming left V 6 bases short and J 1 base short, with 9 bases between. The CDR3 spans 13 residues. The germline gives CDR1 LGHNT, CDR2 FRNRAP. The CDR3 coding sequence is TGTGCTAGTGGCCTAGAGGAGAACACTGAAGCTTTCTTT. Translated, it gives CASGLEENTEAFF. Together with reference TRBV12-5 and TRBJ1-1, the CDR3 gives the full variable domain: DARVTQTPRHKVTEMGQEVTMRCQPILGHNTVFWYRQTMMQGLELLAYFRNRAPLDDSGMPKDRFSAEMPDATLATLKIQPSEPRDSAVYFCASGLEENTEAFFGQGTRLTVV.

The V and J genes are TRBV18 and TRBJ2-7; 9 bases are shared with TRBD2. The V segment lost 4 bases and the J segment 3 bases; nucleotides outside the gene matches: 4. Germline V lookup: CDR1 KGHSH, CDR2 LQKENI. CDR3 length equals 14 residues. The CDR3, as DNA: TGTGCCAGCTCACAGATTAGCGGGGGCTACGAGCAGTACTTC. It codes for CASSQISGGYEQYF.

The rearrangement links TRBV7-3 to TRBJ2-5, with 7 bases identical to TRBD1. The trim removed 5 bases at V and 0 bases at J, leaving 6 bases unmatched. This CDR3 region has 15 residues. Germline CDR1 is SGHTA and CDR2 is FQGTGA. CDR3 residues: CASSEGQTNQETQYF. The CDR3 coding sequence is TGTGCCAGCAGCGAGGGACAGACAAACCAAGAGACCCAGTACTTC.

This chain's CDR3 is CASSRQGEYTEAFF. Here the CDR3 DNA reads TGTGCCAGCAGTAGACAGGGGGAGTACACTGAAGCTTTCTTT. The V call is TRBV7-9, the J call TRBJ1-1, with TRBD1 matching over 9 bases. V was pared by 6 bases and J by 3 bases, with 5 bases of the junction left unmatched. This CDR3 spans 14 amino acids. The germline V gene has CDR1 SEHNR and CDR2 FQNEAQ (reference sequence).

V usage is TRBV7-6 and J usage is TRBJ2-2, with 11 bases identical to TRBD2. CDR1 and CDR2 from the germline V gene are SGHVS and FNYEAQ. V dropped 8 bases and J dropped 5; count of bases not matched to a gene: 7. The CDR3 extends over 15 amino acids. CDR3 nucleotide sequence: TGTGCCAGCGGTTTAGCGGGGGGGCGTACCGGGGAGCTGTTTTTT. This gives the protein CASGLAGGRTGELFF.

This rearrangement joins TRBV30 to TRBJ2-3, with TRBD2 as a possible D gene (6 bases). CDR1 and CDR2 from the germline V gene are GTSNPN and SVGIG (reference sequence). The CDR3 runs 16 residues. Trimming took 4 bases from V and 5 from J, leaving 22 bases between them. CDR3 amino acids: CAWKDWTTQFGDTQYF. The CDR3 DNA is TGTGCCTGGAAAGACTGGACTACCCAGTTCGGAGATACGCAGTATTTT.

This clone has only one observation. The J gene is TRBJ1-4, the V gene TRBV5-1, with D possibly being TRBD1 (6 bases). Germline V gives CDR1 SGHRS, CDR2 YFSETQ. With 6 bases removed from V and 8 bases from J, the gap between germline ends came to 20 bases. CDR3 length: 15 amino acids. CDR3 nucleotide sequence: TGCGCCAGCACCATCTCGGGGGGCTTAGAAGAAAAACTGTTTTTT. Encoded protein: CASTISGGLEEKLFF.

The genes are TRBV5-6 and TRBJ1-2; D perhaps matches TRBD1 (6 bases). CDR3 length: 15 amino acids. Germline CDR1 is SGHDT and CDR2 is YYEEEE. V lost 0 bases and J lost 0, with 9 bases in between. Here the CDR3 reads CASSLVDRANYGYTF. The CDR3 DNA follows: TGTGCCAGCAGCTTGGTGGACAGAGCTAACTATGGCTACACCTTC.

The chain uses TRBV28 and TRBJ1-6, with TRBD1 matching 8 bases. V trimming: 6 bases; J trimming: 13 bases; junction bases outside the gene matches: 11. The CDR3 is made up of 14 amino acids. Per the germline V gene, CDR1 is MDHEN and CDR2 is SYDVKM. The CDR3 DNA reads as TGTGCCAGCAGCCCCGGACAGGGAGAGATCCCCCTCCACTTT. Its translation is CASSPGQGEIPLHF.

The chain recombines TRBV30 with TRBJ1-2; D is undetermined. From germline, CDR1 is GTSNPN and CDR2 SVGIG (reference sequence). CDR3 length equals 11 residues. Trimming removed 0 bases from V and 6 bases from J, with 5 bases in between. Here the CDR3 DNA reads TGTGCCTGGAGTGTTATCCATGGCTACACCTTC. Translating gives CAWSVIHGYTF. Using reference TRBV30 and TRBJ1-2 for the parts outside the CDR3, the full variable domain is SQTIHQWPATLVQPVGSPLSLECTVEGTSNPNLYWYRQAAGRGLQLLFYSVGIGQISSEVPQNLSASRPQDRQFILSSKKLLLSDSGFYLCAWSVIHGYTFGSGTRLTVV.

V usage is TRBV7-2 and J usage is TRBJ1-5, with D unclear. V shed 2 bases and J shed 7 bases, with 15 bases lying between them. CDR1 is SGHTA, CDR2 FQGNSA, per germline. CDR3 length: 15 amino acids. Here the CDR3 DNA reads TGTGCCAGCAGCTTAATAAAGGGTCCGGGGCAGCCCCAGCATTTT. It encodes CASSLIKGPGQPQHF.

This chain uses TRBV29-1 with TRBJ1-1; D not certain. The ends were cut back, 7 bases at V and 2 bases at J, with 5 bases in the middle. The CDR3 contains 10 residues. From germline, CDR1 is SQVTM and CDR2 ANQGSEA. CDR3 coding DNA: TGCAGCGCTAAAAACACTGAAGCTTTCTTT. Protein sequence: CSAKNTEAFF.

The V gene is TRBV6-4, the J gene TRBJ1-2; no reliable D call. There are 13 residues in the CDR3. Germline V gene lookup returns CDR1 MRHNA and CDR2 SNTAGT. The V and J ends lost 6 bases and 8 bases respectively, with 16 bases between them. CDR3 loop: CASSRGRGDGYTF. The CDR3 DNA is TGTGCCAGCAGCCGTGGCCGGGGAGACGGCTACACCTTC.

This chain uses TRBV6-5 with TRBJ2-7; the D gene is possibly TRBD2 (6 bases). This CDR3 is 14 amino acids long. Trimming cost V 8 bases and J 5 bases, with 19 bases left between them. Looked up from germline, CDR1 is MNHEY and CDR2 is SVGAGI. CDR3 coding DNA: TGTGCCAGCGGGGACTTTCGATTTGCCCACGAGCAGTACTTC. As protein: CASGDFRFAHEQYF.

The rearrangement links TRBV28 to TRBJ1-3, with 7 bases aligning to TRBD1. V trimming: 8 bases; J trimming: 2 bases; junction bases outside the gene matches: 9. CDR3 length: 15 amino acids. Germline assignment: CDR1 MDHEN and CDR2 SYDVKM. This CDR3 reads CASHSSGGPGNTIYF. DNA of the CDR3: TGTGCCAGCCACTCCTCAGGGGGGCCTGGAAACACCATATATTTT.

The CDR3 loop is CARPVDRVRNTEAFF. In DNA form, the CDR3 reads TGTGCCAGGCCAGTAGACAGGGTGAGGAACACTGAAGCTTTCTTT. The chain combines TRBV19 with TRBJ1-1; TRBD1 agrees at 7 bases. Germline loops: CDR1 LNHDA, CDR2 SQIVND (reference sequence). The CDR3 loop spans 15 amino acids. V lost 9 bases, J lost 1 base, and 11 bases stayed unmatched. The full variable domain, completed using reference TRBV19 and TRBJ1-1, is DGGITQSPKYLFRKEGQNVTLSCEQNLNHDAMYWYRQDPGQGLRLIYYSQIVNDFQKGDIAEGYSVSREKKESFPLTVTSAQKNPTAFYLCARPVDRVRNTEAFFGQGTRLTVV.

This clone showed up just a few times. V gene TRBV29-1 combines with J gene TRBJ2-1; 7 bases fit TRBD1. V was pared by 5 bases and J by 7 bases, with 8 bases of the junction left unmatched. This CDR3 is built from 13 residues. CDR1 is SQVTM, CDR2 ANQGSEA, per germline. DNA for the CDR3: TGCAGCGTTTCAACCGGGACAGTGAATGAGCAGTTCTTC. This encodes CSVSTGTVNEQFF.

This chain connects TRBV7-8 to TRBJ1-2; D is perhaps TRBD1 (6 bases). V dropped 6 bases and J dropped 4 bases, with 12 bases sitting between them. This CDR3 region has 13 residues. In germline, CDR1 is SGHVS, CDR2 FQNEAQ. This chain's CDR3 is CASSAQGGYGYTF. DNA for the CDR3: TGTGCCAGCAGTGCACAGGGTGGCTATGGCTACACCTTC.

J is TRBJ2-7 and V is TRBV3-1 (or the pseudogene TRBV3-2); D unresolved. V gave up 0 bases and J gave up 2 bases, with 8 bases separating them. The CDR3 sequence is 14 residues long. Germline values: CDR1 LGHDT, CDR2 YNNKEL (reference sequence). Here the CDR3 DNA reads TGTGCCAGCAGCCAAGATCCAGAGGCCTACGAGCAGTACTTC. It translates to CASSQDPEAYEQYF.

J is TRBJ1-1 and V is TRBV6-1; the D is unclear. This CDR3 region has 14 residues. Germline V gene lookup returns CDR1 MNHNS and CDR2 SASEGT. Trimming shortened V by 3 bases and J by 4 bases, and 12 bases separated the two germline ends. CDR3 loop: CASSESEAFTEAFF. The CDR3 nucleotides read TGTGCCAGCAGTGAGTCAGAAGCGTTCACTGAAGCTTTCTTT.

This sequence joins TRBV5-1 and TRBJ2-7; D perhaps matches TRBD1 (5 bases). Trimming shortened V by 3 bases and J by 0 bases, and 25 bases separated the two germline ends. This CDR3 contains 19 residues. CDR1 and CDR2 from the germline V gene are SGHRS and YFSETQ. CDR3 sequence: CASSWISTAHLTFSYEQYF. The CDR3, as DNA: TGCGCCAGCAGCTGGATATCGACAGCTCACCTGACTTTCTCCTACGAGCAGTACTTC.

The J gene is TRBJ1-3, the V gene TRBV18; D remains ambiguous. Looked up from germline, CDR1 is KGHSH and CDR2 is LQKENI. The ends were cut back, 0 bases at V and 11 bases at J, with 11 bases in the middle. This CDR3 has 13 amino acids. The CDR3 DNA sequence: TGTGCCAGCTCACCACCTGAGGCAGTAGCCATATATTTT. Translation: CASSPPEAVAIYF. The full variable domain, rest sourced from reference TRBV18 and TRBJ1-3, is NAGVMQNPRHLVRRRGQEARLRCSPMKGHSHVYWYRQLPEEGLKFMVYLQKENIIDESGMPKERFSAEFPKEGPSILRIQQVVRGDSAAYFCASSPPEAVAIYFGEGSWLTVV.

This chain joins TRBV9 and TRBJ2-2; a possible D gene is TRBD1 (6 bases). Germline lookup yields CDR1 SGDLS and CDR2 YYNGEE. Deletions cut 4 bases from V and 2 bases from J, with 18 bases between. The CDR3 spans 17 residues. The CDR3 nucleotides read TGTGCCAGCAGCCGGAACCAGTGGGACACAAACACCGGGGAGCTGTTTTTT. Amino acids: CASSRNQWDTNTGELFF.

CDR3 in DNA: TGTGCCAGCAGCTTAGGGGCAGGGGGTTTCGGCGGCTACACCTTC. This codes for CASSLGAGGFGGYTF. This chain uses TRBV11-2 with TRBJ1-2; TRBD1 aligns across 7 bases. Trimming took 1 base from V and 8 from J; bases not matched to a gene: 10. This CDR3 has 15 amino acids. Germline values: CDR1 SGHAT, CDR2 FQNNGV.